Given below is one T cell receptor (beta chain) in context. What it recognizes is unknown. The data stem from a study of cytomegalovirus exposure and HLA in healthy donors. The wider study: HLA-typed donors were the source of approximately 86 million unique TCRs held in an early data release.

Whole-study results and caveats: A later analysis linked a missense DCLRE1C variant to TCR beta V- and J-gene trimming.

The CDR3 totals 15 residues. V dropped 5 bases and J dropped 4 bases, with 14 bases sitting between them. Germline V CDR1 and CDR2: SGHVS, FNYEAQ. The PCR was carried out with 60 Vbeta primers and 13 Jbeta primers. Produced via immunoSEQ multiplex PCR; TCRdb's table is partial and in-frame only. The sample records approximately 110,000 clones, over 60% being singletons. This rearrangement joins TRBV7-6 to TRBJ2-2, with TRBD1 as a possible D gene (6 bases). The clonotype comes from a man aged 50-60 years in good health and CMV-seronegative. The sequenced sample was PBMCs. The CDR3 region has the DNA TGTGCCAGCAGCACGAACAGGGTGCGCACCGGGGAGCTGTTTTTT. The encoded protein is CASSTNRVRTGELFF.